This T cell receptor (beta chain) came from a study of blood T cell repertoires in COVID-19 (dated by TCRdb to 2020 to 2021). General notes on the study: Collaborator samples came from the United States, Italy and Spain and covered acute and convalescent phases of COVID-19. The sample metadata nearly always contained a de-identified subject ID, COVID-19 status, age in years and sex. Where HLA class I and class II types were available, the types were taken from metadata supplied by the sample provider, not from assay-based typing. Deeply sampled blood TCRbeta repertoires from subjects exposed to, actively infected with, or recovered from COVID-19 were included in the dataset. Samples came from the ongoing ImmuneRACE study (first 160 participants) plus 1,254 subjects from 6 global collaborators. The prospective study material was composed of cDNA or gDNA derived from T cells, B-cell-depleted T cells, or PBMCs. The repertoires were released in a freely available public database meant as a resource for research on the immune response to SARS-CoV-2.

The CDR3 has 14 amino acids, counting the end cysteine and phenylalanine. Only CDR3 DNA remains: 42 bases, in frame from the first base. The germline V gene (reference sequence) specifies GTSNPN as CDR1 and SVGIG as CDR2. V is trimmed back by 3 bases and J by 6 bases, and the junction contains 8 bases that no gene match accounts for. TCRbeta CDR3 regions were amplified from genomic DNA using the immunoSEQ Assay, a bias-controlled multiplex PCR. Turning to the authors' computational methods: The number of nucleated cells in each sample was estimated by amplification of reference gene primers within the assay. Sequence reads were collapsed and filtered to measure the absolute abundance of every unique TCRbeta CDR3 rearrangement. Productive Simpson clonality was computed per sample as the square root of Simpson's diversity index over productive rearrangements. The table comes from immuneACCESS by way of TCRdb, which keeps in-frame sequences with V and J called. Part of the clones is missing from these tables; in studies checked, under half for an unresolved V gene and the rest for unknown reasons. V, J and clone size were drawn from that table, and D and trimming were deduced from the DNA. The sample table contains some 150,000 clones; only one count was recorded for approximately 81% of them. The ten top clones hold 1.1% of the sample.

The collaborating institutions used their own protocols to collect whole blood in K2EDTA tubes. For TCRbeta analysis, collaborator samples were shipped as frozen whole blood, as isolated PBMCs, or as DNA extracted from either sample type. Study-level results and caveats: The amount of clinical and demographic metadata varied by source and participant and was provided uncurated.

In the case of this clone: It lacks a known antigen. There are no base qualities to consult, and no much larger clone falls within one base.

Sequenced: peripheral blood. The receptor comes from a man aged 35-49 years with acute or convalescent COVID-19. The rearrangement joined TRBV30 to TRBJ2-5; TRBD1 fits 9 bases in the junction. The DNA reads TGTGCCTGGAGCCAGGGACAGGGCACGAAGACCCAGTACTTC. This codes for CAWSQGQGTKTQYF.